What follows are 9 T cell receptor beta chains derived from one specimen sequenced in a study of blood T cell repertoires in COVID-19. Sequencing was performed with immunoSEQ multiplex PCR; in TCRdb, only in-frame clones are kept and a portion is missing. The sample records about 180,000 clones, about 86% being singletons. Sequenced input: peripheral blood. The receptors were sampled from a man in his fifties or sixties with active or convalescent COVID-19.

The J gene is TRBJ2-7, the V gene TRBV3-1 (or the pseudogene TRBV3-2); D may be TRBD1 (5 bases). The V end lost 2 bases, the J end lost 3 bases, and 8 bases lay between the germline ends. There are 13 residues in the CDR3. CDR1 is LGHDT, CDR2 YNNKEL, per germline (reference sequence). CDR3: CASSQNRNYEQYF. The DNA for the CDR3 is TGTGCCAGCAGCCAAAACAGGAACTACGAGCAGTACTTC.

V and J are TRBV6-1 and TRBJ2-7; a possible D gene is TRBD1 (6 bases). Germline V lookup: CDR1 MNHNS, CDR2 SASEGT. The CDR3 is 14 amino acids. V was clipped by 1 base and J by 0 bases, with 7 bases between them. The CDR3: CASSEGTDSYEQYF. The CDR3 DNA reads as TGTGCCAGCAGTGAAGGGACAGACTCCTACGAGCAGTACTTC.

The chain employs TRBV7-2 and TRBJ1-6, with 8 positions matching TRBD1. The CDR3 is made up of 14 amino acids. CDR1 SGHTA and CDR2 FQGNSA come from the germline V gene. Trimming took 1 base from V and 10 from J; bases not matched to a gene: 3. The CDR3 protein is CASSLGTGKSPLHF. CDR3 sequence (DNA): TGTGCCAGCAGCTTAGGGACAGGGAAATCACCCCTCCACTTT.

A few counts support this clone. The chain couples TRBV11-2 to TRBJ1-2, with D perhaps TRBD1 (5 bases). The V and J ends lost 4 bases and 8 bases respectively, with 11 bases between them. The germline V gene has CDR1 SGHAT and CDR2 FQNNGV. This CDR3 spans 12 amino acids. The CDR3 DNA reads as TGTGCCAGCAGCTCCGACAGAGACGGCTACACCTTC. It specifies CASSSDRDGYTF.

The genes are TRBV11-3 and TRBJ2-1; a possible D gene is TRBD2 (5 bases). Trimming took off 5 bases at V and 5 bases at J, with 13 bases between the two ends. This CDR3 contains 14 residues. Germline V gene sequence: CDR1 SGHNT, CDR2 YENEEA. DNA for the CDR3: TGTGCCAGCAGCCCTCGGGGTCAACACAATGAGCAGTTCTTC. Protein sequence: CASSPRGQHNEQFF.

V gene TRBV27 combines with J gene TRBJ2-1; D remains ambiguous. V was shortened by 5 bases and J by 0 bases, with 14 bases between the two germline ends. Germline CDR1 is MNHEY and CDR2 is SMNVEV (reference sequence). The CDR3 covers 16 residues. CDR3 DNA: TGTGCCAGCAGTCCCCGAGTCGGTAGCTCCTACAATGAGCAGTTCTTC. Residues: CASSPRVGSSYNEQFF.

The genes are TRBV3-1 (or the pseudogene TRBV3-2) and TRBJ2-1; D is possibly TRBD2 (5 bases). V gave up 1 base and J gave up 15 bases, with 13 bases separating them. CDR1 is LGHDT and CDR2 is YNNKEL in the germline V gene (reference sequence). There are 12 residues in the CDR3. CDR3 nucleotides: TGTGCCAGCAGCCAAGTCTATGGAGGTCTGTTCTTC. Translation gives CASSQVYGGLFF.

The CDR3 here is CASSLGTLQETQYF. CDR3 coding DNA: TGTGCCAGCAGCTTAGGGACTTTGCAAGAGACCCAGTACTTC. V and J are TRBV5-6 and TRBJ2-5; TRBD2 is a possible D gene (6 bases). V was pared by 2 bases and J by 2 bases, with 10 bases between. Germline CDR1 and CDR2: SGHDT and YYEEEE. This CDR3 contains 14 residues.

The chain joins TRBV15 to TRBJ2-2, with 13 bases lining up with TRBD2. The CDR3 sequence is 17 residues long. Germline-derived CDR1 and CDR2 are LNHNV and YYDKDF (reference sequence). V was clipped by 3 bases and J by 5 bases; unmatched bases: 6. The DNA of the CDR3 is TGTGCCACCAGCAGCGGGCCGGGACTAGCGGGAACCGGGGAGCTGTTTTTT. Translation: CATSSGPGLAGTGELFF. Full variable domain (missing parts from reference TRBV15 and TRBJ2-2): DAMVIQNPRYQVTQFGKPVTLSCSQTLNHNVMYWYQQKSSQAPKLLFHYYDKDFNNEADTPDNFQSRRPNTSFCFLDIRSPGLGDTAMYLCATSSGPGLAGTGELFFGEGSRLTVL.